This TCR beta chain was found in a study of T cells in tuberculosis. Study overall: PBMC were archived before or within 7 days of starting treatment.

Time point reported: new active TB diagnosis, blood taken before or within 7 days of starting treatment. General study results and limits: Smaller alpha distances in active tuberculosis partly reflected shorter CDR3-alpha lengths.

The assay was immunoSEQ multiplex PCR, and TCRdb's table has in-frame clones only and misses some. The sample has tens of thousands of clones; roughly 85% are singletons. The CDR3 is made up of 14 amino acids. Germline V CDR1 and CDR2: MNHEY, SVGAGI. After removal of 4 bases from V and 7 bases from J, the junction contained 7 bases not matched to a gene. Comment on this clone: The antigen remains undetermined.

The TCR originated in an adult with tuberculosis. Sequencing used PBMCs, obtained at tuberculosis diagnosis. The chain employs TRBV6-5 and TRBJ2-1, with TRBD1 matching over 7 bases. The CDR3 region has the DNA TGTGCCAGCAGTTCCGACAGGGTAGGGAATGAGCAGTTCTTC. Its translation is CASSSDRVGNEQFF.